This TCR beta chain stems from a study of regulatory T cells in long-lasting Graves disease. To note about this clonotype: Its antigen is undetermined.

Libraries of TCR beta came from iRepertoire HTBI primers plus Arm-PCR of CDR3 regions. Per the original data handling: The identification of 60 or so TRBV and 14 TRBJ segments was made across samples. Via MiXCR, TCRdb re-called the multiplex PCR reads, giving one row per CDR3 protein. The V and J calls here are based on TCRdb, not the publication. The data show hundreds of thousands of distinct CDR3 sequences, around 17% seen once. Specified time point: newly diagnosed GD, antithyroid drugs for less than 3 months. Extracted PBMC RNA gave rise to the TCR library. Patient provenance is recorded as an endocrinology department in Xi'an, China. V was pared by 5 bases and J by 10 bases, with 12 bases between. The CDR3 spans 12 residues. Study outcomes and limitations: Persistent disease preferred TRBV28, TRBJ1-2 and TRBJ2-5.

This same sample was also taken into another study, of T cells in Graves' hyperthyroidism and ophthalmopathy. From that report: Most expanded thyroid clonotypes above 0.001 also appeared in blood.

This sequence originates from a young woman with Graves disease. The chain joins TRBV12-3 or TRBV12-4 to TRBJ2-1; TRBD2 is a possible D gene (5 bases). This specimen consisted of peripheral blood mononuclear cells (PBMCs), obtained at new diagnosis, from a patient treated with antithyroid drugs. The CDR3 spells CASSTWTLEQFF. The CDR3 DNA reads as TGTGCCAGCAGTACATGGACTCTGGAGCAGTTCTTC.